One sample yielded the 18 T cell receptor beta chains listed below, sequenced in a study of shared clonotypes between healthy human individuals. The data were produced by immunoSEQ multiplex PCR, yet TCRdb's version contains in-frame clones alone and is incomplete. The sample includes 600,000 to 750,000 clones, about two thirds of them seen just once. The material sequenced was memory CD4+ T cells sorted from blood. The sample's subset: CD45RA-negative fraction. The receptors originated from a woman between 25 and 40 years old in good health.

The V gene is TRBV5-4, the J gene TRBJ2-7, with 11 nucleotides matching TRBD2. This CDR3 is built from 16 residues. V shed 3 bases, J shed 3 bases, and the junction held 8 bases outside the gene matches. Germline-derived CDR1 and CDR2 are SGHNT and YYREEE (reference sequence). CDR3 in DNA: TGTGCCAGCAGCTCCCCCGATAGCGGGAGGGACTACGAGCAGTACTTC. As protein: CASSSPDSGRDYEQYF.

The J gene is TRBJ1-2, the V gene TRBV7-8; TRBD1 matches 7 bases. The CDR3 loop spans 16 amino acids. With V trimmed by 1 base and J by 0 bases, 5 bases remained unmatched. Germline loops: CDR1 SGHVS, CDR2 FQNEAQ. The CDR3, as DNA: TGTGCCAGCAGCTTAGGCCCGACAGGGTCTAACTATGGCTACACCTTC. Protein product: CASSLGPTGSNYGYTF. The full variable domain, in which reference TRBV7-8 and TRBJ1-2 provide the parts outside the CDR3, is GAGVSQSPRYKVAKRGQDVALRCDPISGHVSLFWYQQALGQGPEFLTYFQNEAQLDKSGLPSDRFFAERPEGSVSTLKIQRTQQEDSAVYLCASSLGPTGSNYGYTFGSGTRLTVV.

The CDR3, as DNA: TGTGCCAGCAGCTCCTATACTAGCGGGAGCGCCTACGAGCAGTACTTC. It encodes CASSSYTSGSAYEQYF. The chain couples TRBV11-2 to TRBJ2-7; 11 bases map to TRBD2. Germline lookup yields CDR1 SGHAT and CDR2 FQNNGV. V lost 4 bases, J lost 2 bases, and 7 bases stayed unmatched. This CDR3 is built from 16 residues.

At least ten counts were recorded for this clone. V gene TRBV11-3 combines with J gene TRBJ2-2; 9 bases are a match to TRBD2. V lost 5 bases to trimming and J lost 0 bases; unmatched junction nucleotides: 4. The germline V gene encodes CDR1 SGHNT and CDR2 YENEEA. CDR3 size: 16 residues. This CDR3 reads CASSDRLAANTGELFF. The CDR3 DNA is TGTGCCAGCAGCGACAGACTAGCGGCGAACACCGGGGAGCTGTTTTTT.

There are many counts of this clone. Within the sample, other DNA sequences also encode this same CDR3. V is TRBV7-3 and J is TRBJ1-1; D call uncertain. Deletions cut 4 bases from V and 3 bases from J, with 9 bases between. Germline V gives CDR1 SGHTA, CDR2 FQGTGA. The CDR3 has 13 residues. DNA of the CDR3: TGTGCCAGCAGCTCCCAGCGGGACACTGAAGCTTTCTTT. It codes for CASSSQRDTEAFF.

The table lists this clone with a few counts. The rearrangement links TRBV21-1 to TRBJ1-1. TRBV21-1 is described as a pseudogene. This CDR3 region has 12 residues. The CDR3 reads CASSRGVCEAFF. The CDR3 nucleotides read TGTGCCAGCAGCAGGGGGGTATGCGAAGCTTTCTTT.

The CDR3 DNA reads as TGTGCCAGCAGCTTAGGCGGGAGGGCCGGAGATGAGCAGTTCTTC. Translated: CASSLGGRAGDEQFF. V is TRBV7-3 and J is TRBJ2-1, with 9 bases that match TRBD2. V trimming: 2 bases; J trimming: 8 bases; junction bases outside the gene matches: 7. Looked up from germline, CDR1 is SGHTA and CDR2 is FQGTGA. The CDR3 covers 15 residues.

The genes are TRBV14 and TRBJ2-1, with TRBD2 identical over 14 bases. Germline V gives CDR1 SGHDN, CDR2 FVKESK. The CDR3 consists of 17 residues. V lost 0 bases and J lost 9; bases outside the gene matches: 7. The CDR3 DNA reads as TGTGCCAGCAGCCAAGATTTGACTAGCGGGAGGGCCATTGAGCAGTTCTTC. The encoded protein is CASSQDLTSGRAIEQFF.

This chain uses TRBV7-2 with TRBJ2-7; no firm D call. Germline V gene data show CDR1 as SGHTA and CDR2 as FQGNSA. The V end lost 5 bases, the J end lost 3 bases, and 11 bases lay between the germline ends. This CDR3 is 13 amino acids long. CDR3 amino acids: CASSEPSFYEQYF. The CDR3 DNA is TGTGCCAGCAGCGAGCCCTCTTTCTACGAGCAGTACTTC.

This chain links TRBV28 with TRBJ2-5; 7 nucleotides align to TRBD1. This CDR3 comprises 12 residues. The V gene end was trimmed by 4 bases and the J gene end by 9 bases; junction bases not matched to a gene: 5. CDR1 and CDR2 (germline): MDHEN, SYDVKM. The CDR3 nucleotides read TGTGCCAGCAGTTCACAGGGGAAGCCCCAGTACTTC. Protein product: CASSSQGKPQYF.

The V gene is TRBV30, the J gene TRBJ2-2; 7 bases agree with TRBD1. With V trimmed by 3 bases and J by 10 bases, 17 bases remained unmatched. Germline CDR1 is GTSNPN and CDR2 is SVGIG (reference sequence). CDR3 length: 16 residues. The CDR3 here is CAWSNFYRGRFLELFF. As DNA, the CDR3 is TGTGCCTGGAGCAACTTCTACAGGGGTCGGTTCCTGGAGCTGTTTTTT.

There are a few counts of this clone. This chain connects TRBV2 to TRBJ2-7; weak D call: TRBD1 (5 bases). Germline assignment: CDR1 SNHLY and CDR2 FYNNEI. V dropped 10 bases and J dropped 4 bases, with 20 bases sitting between them. The length of the CDR3 is 14 residues. The CDR3 nucleotides are TGTGCCATAGGGGCGACACTTTCCTTTTACGAGCAGTACTTC. It is translated as CAIGATLSFYEQYF. The complete variable domain, with remaining parts taken from reference TRBV2 and TRBJ2-7, reads EPEVTQTPSHQVTQMGQEVILRCVPISNHLYFYWYRQILGQKVEFLVSFYNNEISEKSEIFDDQFSVERPDGSNFTLKIRSTKLEDSAMYFCAIGATLSFYEQYFGPGTRLTVT.

Comment on this clone: The same CDR3 arises from other DNA sequences in this sample as well. V is TRBV5-1 and J is TRBJ2-1; 9 bases are a match to TRBD2. CDR1 and CDR2 from the germline V gene are SGHRS and YFSETQ. With V trimmed by 4 bases and J by 4 bases, 6 bases remained unmatched. The CDR3 is 15 amino acids. CDR3 loop: CASSAASGAYNEQFF. CDR3 nucleotide sequence: TGCGCCAGCAGCGCAGCTAGCGGGGCTTACAATGAGCAGTTCTTC.

The genes are TRBV5-5 and TRBJ2-7, with 11 bases lining up with TRBD2. Germline V gene lookup returns CDR1 SGHKS and CDR2 YYEKEE (reference sequence). Trimming took 1 base from V and 3 from J; bases not matched to a gene: 6. This CDR3 has 16 residues. Here the CDR3 DNA reads TGTGCCAGCAGCTTGTATTTCACTAGCGGGAGCTACGAGCAGTACTTC. Its translation is CASSLYFTSGSYEQYF. The full variable domain, with the rest looked up from reference TRBV5-5 and TRBJ2-7, is DAGVTQSPTHLIKTRGQQVTLRCSPISGHKSVSWYQQVLGQGPQFIFQYYEKEERGRGNFPDRFSARQFPNYSSELNVNALLLGDSALYLCASSLYFTSGSYEQYFGPGTRLTVT.

A few counts support this clone. CDR3 sequence: CASSLGTSDSYEQYF. For the CDR3, the DNA is TGTGCCAGCAGCCTCGGGACTAGCGACTCCTACGAGCAGTACTTC. The chain links TRBV21-1 to TRBJ2-7; TRBD2 is the table's D call and was not checked against the DNA. TRBV21-1 is given as a pseudogene. The CDR3 covers 15 residues.

This clone has a handful of counts. The CDR3 is CASSRVVGSYNEQFF. CDR3 nucleotide sequence: TGCGCCAGCAGCCGGGTCGTCGGGTCCTACAATGAGCAGTTCTTC. The rearrangement joins TRBV4-1 to TRBJ2-1; D is unclear. The CDR3 loop spans 15 amino acids. Looked up from germline, CDR1 is MGHRA and CDR2 is YSYEKL. Trimming left V 4 bases short and J 1 base short, with 11 bases between.

This sequence joins TRBV7-6 and TRBJ2-7, with 10 bases aligning to TRBD2. The V and J ends lost 5 bases and 3 bases, in that order; junction bases with no gene match: 7. CDR3 length: 15 residues. Per the germline V gene, CDR1 is SGHVS and CDR2 is FNYEAQ. CDR3 sequence reads: CASSKTSGERYEQYF. The DNA for the CDR3 is TGTGCCAGCAGCAAAACTAGCGGGGAGCGCTACGAGCAGTACTTC.

The chain carries TRBV7-9 and TRBJ2-1; D gene uncertain. Germline CDR1 is SEHNR and CDR2 is FQNEAQ (reference sequence). Trimming pared 2 bases from V and 4 bases from J, leaving 12 bases between. The CDR3 has 15 residues. CDR3 in amino acids: CASSLPGRVYNEQFF. As DNA, the CDR3 is TGTGCCAGCAGCTTACCTGGGCGAGTATACAATGAGCAGTTCTTC.